What follows describes a single T cell receptor (beta chain). The entry originates in a study of OX40 agonist ivuxolimab in advanced cancers. Per the germline V gene, CDR1 is SGHKS and CDR2 is YYEKEE (reference sequence). The CDR3 spans 19 residues. With V trimmed by 0 bases and J by 0 bases, 10 bases remained unmatched. Clones were sequenced by immunoSEQ multiplex PCR, and TCRdb holds only the in-frame ones, with some missing. In the table there are 25,000 to 35,000 clones, approximately 84% of which are singletons. V is TRBV5-5 and J is TRBJ2-1; TRBD2 aligns across 9 bases. The receptor was derived from an adult with an advanced solid tumor such as melanoma, head and neck, liver or kidney cancer. The sample in question was CD4+ or CD8+ T cells sorted from blood, obtained in a trial of the OX40 agonist ivuxolimab. The CDR3 region is CASSLVSSGILSSYNEQFF. The DNA for the CDR3 is TGTGCCAGCAGCTTGGTTTCTAGCGGGATTCTAAGCTCCTACAATGAGCAGTTCTTC.